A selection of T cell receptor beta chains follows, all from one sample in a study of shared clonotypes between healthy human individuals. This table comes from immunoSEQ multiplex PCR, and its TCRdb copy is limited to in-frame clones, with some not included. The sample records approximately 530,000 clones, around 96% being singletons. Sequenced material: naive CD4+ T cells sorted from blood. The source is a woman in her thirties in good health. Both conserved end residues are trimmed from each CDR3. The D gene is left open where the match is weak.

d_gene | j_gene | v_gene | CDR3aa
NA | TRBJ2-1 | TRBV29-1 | SVVDVAYNEQF
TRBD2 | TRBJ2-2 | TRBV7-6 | ASSLKKTSGAITGELF
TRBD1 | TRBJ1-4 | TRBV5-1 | ASSPRDRVSSSSEKLF
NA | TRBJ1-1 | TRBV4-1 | ASSLIMDSDTEAF
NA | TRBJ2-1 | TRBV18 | ASSPWTGSSYNEQF
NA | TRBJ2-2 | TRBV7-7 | ASSPGGPGGELF
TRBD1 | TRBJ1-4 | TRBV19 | ASSMGQGNEKLF
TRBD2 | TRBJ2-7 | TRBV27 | ASSLVPSGRNEQY
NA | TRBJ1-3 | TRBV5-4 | ASSPGTLGNTIY
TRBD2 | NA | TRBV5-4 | ASSRGLAVSYEQY
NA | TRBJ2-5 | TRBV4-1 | ASSQDHTSAGTQY
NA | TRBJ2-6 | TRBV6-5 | ASSQGAGANVLT
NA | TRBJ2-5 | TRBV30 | AWSMGWYDQETQY
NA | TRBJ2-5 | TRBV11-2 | ASSAAVEQY